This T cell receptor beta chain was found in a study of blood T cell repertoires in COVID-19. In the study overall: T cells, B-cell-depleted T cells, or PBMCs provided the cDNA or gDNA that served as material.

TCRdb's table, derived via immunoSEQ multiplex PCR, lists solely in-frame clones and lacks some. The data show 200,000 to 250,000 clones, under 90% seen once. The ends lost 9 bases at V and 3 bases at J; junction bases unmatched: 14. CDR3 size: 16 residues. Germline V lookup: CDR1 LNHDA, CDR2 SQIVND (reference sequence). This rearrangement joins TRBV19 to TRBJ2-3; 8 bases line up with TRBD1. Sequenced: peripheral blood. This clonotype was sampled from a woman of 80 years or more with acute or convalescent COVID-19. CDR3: CASTTRTGPVTDTQYF. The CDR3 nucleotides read TGTGCCAGCACGACTCGGACAGGGCCAGTAACAGATACGCAGTATTTT.